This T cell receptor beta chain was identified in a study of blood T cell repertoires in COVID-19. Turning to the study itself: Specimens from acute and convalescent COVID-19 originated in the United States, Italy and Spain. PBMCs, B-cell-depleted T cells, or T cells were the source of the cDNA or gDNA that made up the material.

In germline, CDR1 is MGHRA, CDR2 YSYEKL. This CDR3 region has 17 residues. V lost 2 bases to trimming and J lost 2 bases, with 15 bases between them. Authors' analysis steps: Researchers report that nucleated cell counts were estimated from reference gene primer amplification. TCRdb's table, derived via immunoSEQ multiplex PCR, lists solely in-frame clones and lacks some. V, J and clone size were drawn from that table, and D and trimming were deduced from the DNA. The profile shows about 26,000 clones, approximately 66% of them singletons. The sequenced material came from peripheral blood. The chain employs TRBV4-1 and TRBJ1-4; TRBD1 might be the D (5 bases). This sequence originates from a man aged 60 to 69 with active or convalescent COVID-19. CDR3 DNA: TGCGCCAGCAGCCAAAAAACCCGGGGGGGTACTAATGAAAAACTGTTTTTT. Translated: CASSQKTRGGTNEKLFF.